The entry that follows covers one T cell receptor beta chain sequence. What it binds is unknown. The CDR3 is 15 residues long. CDR1 and CDR2 from the germline V gene are MDHEN and SYDVKM. The ends lost 8 bases at V and 3 bases at J; junction bases unmatched: 13. This entry belongs to a study of T cell responses to AZD1222 COVID-19 vaccine. Only in-frame clones appear in the TCRdb table, and some are missing; sequencing was by immunoSEQ multiplex PCR. The data contain fewer than 150,000 clones, about 85% of them singletons. Regarding the study as a whole: After the peak T cell response, and only then, were repertoires sampled. The donors showed a predominance of white British ancestry and of females, with possible underestimation of clonal diversity. Seropositivity was recorded at baseline in only a handful of AZD1222 recipients. Among spike-specific TCRs, nearly half reportedly target unmutated variant regions.

The V and J genes are TRBV28 and TRBJ2-7; TRBD1 aligns across 7 bases. The clonotype was recovered from an adult in good health. The source material was peripheral blood, sampled on day 0 of AZD1222 vaccination. CDR3 bases: TGTGCCAGCGTTAGACGCCGGGACAGCATCTACGAGCAGTACTTC. This encodes CASVRRRDSIYEQYF.